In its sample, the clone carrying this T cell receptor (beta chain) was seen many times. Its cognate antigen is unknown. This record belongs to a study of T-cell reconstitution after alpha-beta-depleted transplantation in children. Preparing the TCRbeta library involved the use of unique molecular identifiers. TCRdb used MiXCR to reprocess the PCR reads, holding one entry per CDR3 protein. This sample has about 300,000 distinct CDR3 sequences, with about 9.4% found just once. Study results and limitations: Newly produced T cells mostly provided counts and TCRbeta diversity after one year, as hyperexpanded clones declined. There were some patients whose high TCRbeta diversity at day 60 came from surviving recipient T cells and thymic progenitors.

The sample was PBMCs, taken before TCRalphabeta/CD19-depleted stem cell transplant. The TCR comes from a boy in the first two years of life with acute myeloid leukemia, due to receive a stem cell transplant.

The CDR3 spells CASSPTLAGGPDTQYF. The CDR3 DNA sequence: TGTGCCAGCAGCCCCACACTAGCGGGGGGGCCAGATACGCAGTATTTT. The rearrangement links TRBV7-2 to TRBJ2-3, with 13 bases aligning to TRBD2. In germline, CDR1 is SGHTA, CDR2 FQGNSA. Trimming at V came to 5 bases and at J to 4 bases, leaving 6 bases not matched to a gene. The CDR3 sequence is 16 residues long.